This entry lists 3 T cell receptor beta chains sequenced from one sample in a study of blood T cells in healthy people across ages. Alongside a J-beta primer mix, a sample-barcoded 5' primer served in a second PCR lasting roughly 7 to 11 cycles. MiXCR, run by TCRdb on the 5' RACE reads, gives a single entry per CDR3 protein. This sample has approximately 1.5 million distinct CDR3 sequences; about 31% occur once, and the top ten carry around 10%. The sample taken for sequencing was blood. The receptors originated from a woman aged 25-40 years in good health.

V is TRBV29-1 and J is TRBJ2-1; 14 bases line up with TRBD2. Unmatched junction bases numbered 2, after V lost 7 bases and J lost 6 bases. CDR1 SQVTM and CDR2 ANQGSEA come from the germline V gene. The CDR3 is made up of 13 amino acids. The CDR3 coding sequence is TGCAGCGGAGGACTAGCGGGAGGCAATGAGCAGTTCTTC. Its protein product is CSGGLAGGNEQFF.

This sequence joins TRBV7-8 and TRBJ2-5; D might be TRBD1 or TRBD2, each matching 5 bases. The V gene's germline CDR1 is SGHVS and CDR2 FQNEAQ. The CDR3 length is 13 residues. V was cut by 0 bases and J by 9 bases, with 11 bases left in between. The CDR3 DNA sequence: TGTGCCAGCAGCTTAGCGGGGGTCACGGCCCAGTACTTC. Translated, it gives CASSLAGVTAQYF.

This clonotype was observed a few times. The chain has TRBV6-2 or TRBV6-3 and TRBJ1-2; D ambiguous. Trimming stripped 6 bases from V and 0 bases from J, with 20 bases between. This CDR3 contains 17 residues. Germline CDR1 and CDR2: MNHEY and SVGEGT. CDR3 nucleotide sequence: TGTGCCAGCAGCCATCCCCCGGGAGGTCGAACTAACTATGGCTACACCTTC. It specifies CASSHPPGGRTNYGYTF.